The 31 T cell receptor beta chains below were found in one sample sequenced in a study of shared clonotypes between healthy human individuals. Using immunoSEQ multiplex PCR, the repertoire was profiled, and TCRdb retains in-frame clones only, with some absent. The sample holds 2,500,000 or so clones, 93% seen once. The sample taken for sequencing was naive CD4+ T cells from PBMCs. Subset: CD45RA+ positively selected. These receptors came from a man between 18 and 29 years old in good health. Some clones in this sample may be carry-over from other donors' samples.

This chain joins TRBV13 and TRBJ1-4; TRBD1 agrees at 9 bases. Germline-derived CDR1 and CDR2 are PRHDT and FYEKMQ (reference sequence). This CDR3 comprises 15 residues. J was trimmed by 2 bases and V by 5 bases; bases with no gene match: 3. The CDR3 sequence is CASSPGQGTNEKLFF. The CDR3 DNA reads TGTGCCAGCAGCCCAGGACAGGGGACTAATGAAAAACTGTTTTTT.

The rearrangement uses TRBV6-1 and TRBJ2-1; TRBD1 aligns across 9 bases. V shed 6 bases and J 7 bases; nucleotides not matched to a gene: 7. CDR1 is MNHNS, CDR2 SASEGT, per germline. The CDR3 sequence is 14 residues long. The CDR3, as DNA: TGTGCCAGCAGCAGGGACAGGGTTAGAAATGAGCAGTTCTTC. It translates to CASSRDRVRNEQFF.

The CDR3 sequence: CASSSGTSGGNQPQHF. The CDR3, as DNA: TGTGCCAGCAGCTCCGGAACTTCAGGGGGCAATCAGCCCCAGCATTTT. The chain uses TRBV5-5 and TRBJ1-5, with D maybe TRBD1 (6 bases). Trimming pared 3 bases from V and 2 bases from J, leaving 15 bases between. This CDR3 comprises 16 residues. Looked up from germline, CDR1 is SGHKS and CDR2 is YYEKEE (reference sequence).

The chain combines TRBV7-9 with TRBJ1-2; D call uncertain. CDR3 length: 12 residues. Per the germline V gene, CDR1 is SEHNR and CDR2 is FQNEAQ (reference sequence). V lost 2 bases, J lost 5 bases, and 6 bases lay in between. CDR3 nucleotide sequence: TGTGCCAGCAGCTTATCAGTATATGGCTACACCTTC. It yields the protein CASSLSVYGYTF.

This chain links TRBV28 with TRBJ1-2; D gene uncertain. Trimming pared 6 bases from V and 7 bases from J, leaving 15 bases between. Germline assignment: CDR1 MDHEN and CDR2 SYDVKM. This CDR3 has 13 residues. DNA of the CDR3: TGTGCCAGCAGCAGACAAGGGAGATCTGGCTACACCTTC. It yields the protein CASSRQGRSGYTF.

The J gene is TRBJ1-5, the V gene TRBV4-1, with 9 bases lining up with TRBD1. The V segment lost 0 bases and the J segment 5 bases; nucleotides outside the gene matches: 5. Germline-derived CDR1 and CDR2 are MGHRA and YSYEKL. CDR3 length: 16 amino acids. CDR3 coding DNA: TGCGCCAGCAGCCAAGAGATGGGACAGGGTTATCAGCCCCAGCATTTT. Protein sequence: CASSQEMGQGYQPQHF.

The J gene is TRBJ1-1, the V gene TRBV9; a possible D gene is TRBD1 (5 bases). The V end lost 3 bases, the J end lost 4 bases, and 13 bases lay between the germline ends. Germline CDR1 and CDR2: SGDLS and YYNGEE. The CDR3 contains 14 residues. CDR3 in DNA: TGTGCCAGCAGCGGCCAAGTCGGGGGCACTGAAGCTTTCTTT. It encodes CASSGQVGGTEAFF.

The rearrangement links TRBV27 to TRBJ1-4; the D gene is possibly TRBD1 (5 bases). V gave up 7 bases and J gave up 0 bases, with 21 bases separating them. Germline V gives CDR1 MNHEY, CDR2 SMNVEV (reference sequence). The CDR3 sequence is 18 residues long. CDR3 sequence reads: CASTTPGRHTSTNEKLFF. CDR3 DNA sequence: TGTGCCAGCACCACACCAGGGCGACATACGTCAACTAATGAAAAACTGTTTTTT.

V is TRBV7-3 and J is TRBJ2-3; 8 bases are a match to TRBD2. Germline CDR1 SGHTA, CDR2 FQGTGA. The V gene end was trimmed by 5 bases and the J gene end by 3 bases; junction bases not matched to a gene: 7. The CDR3 consists of 15 residues. The CDR3 reads CASSGGASGTDTQYF. CDR3 in DNA: TGTGCCAGCAGCGGAGGGGCTAGCGGGACAGATACGCAGTATTTT.

On this clone itself: The same CDR3 arises from other DNA sequences in this sample as well. CDR3 amino acids: CASSVESRSGANVLTF. CDR3 nucleotides: TGTGCCAGCAGCGTAGAAAGCCGCTCTGGGGCCAACGTCCTGACTTTC. The chain recombines TRBV9 with TRBJ2-6; no clear D. V gave up 0 bases and J gave up 0 bases, with 7 bases separating them. CDR1 and CDR2 from the germline V gene are SGDLS and YYNGEE. The CDR3 spans 16 residues.

The chain is built from TRBV5-4 and TRBJ2-7, with TRBD2 as a possible D gene (6 bases). The CDR3 runs to 16 residues. Germline CDR1 and CDR2: SGHNT and YYREEE (reference sequence). The V gene lost 4 bases and the J gene lost 6 bases, with 23 bases spanning the gap. CDR3: CASSPYAPWGEPEQYF. The CDR3 DNA sequence: TGTGCCAGCAGCCCTTATGCCCCTTGGGGGGAACCCGAGCAGTACTTC.

This chain joins TRBV6-1 and TRBJ2-1, with 10 bases lining up with TRBD2. CDR1 and CDR2 (germline): MNHNS, SASEGT. The V gene end was trimmed by 5 bases and the J gene end by 7 bases; junction bases not matched to a gene: 8. The CDR3 has 15 residues. CDR3 sequence reads: CASSLLAGVRNEQFF. The CDR3 nucleotides are TGTGCCAGCAGTCTGCTAGCGGGAGTTCGTAATGAGCAGTTCTTC.

The gene calls are TRBV19 and TRBJ2-5; TRBD1 or TRBD2 may be the D gene (7 bases each). The ends were cut back, 1 base at V and 5 bases at J, with 14 bases in the middle. The CDR3 runs 15 residues. Germline CDR1 LNHDA, CDR2 SQIVND (reference sequence). Written as DNA, the CDR3 is TGTGCCAGTAGTATAGGAAACAGGGGAGGGGAGACCCAGTACTTC. Translation gives CASSIGNRGGETQYF.

In DNA, the CDR3 is TGCGCCAGCAGCTTCCTAGCGGGGTCCCTCGGTGAGCAGTTCTTC. Its translation: CASSFLAGSLGEQFF. This chain uses TRBV5-1 with TRBJ2-1; 9 bases agree with TRBD2. The CDR3 has 15 amino acids. CDR1 is SGHRS and CDR2 is YFSETQ in the germline V gene. The J segment lost 9 bases and the V segment lost 2 bases, leaving 9 bases of the junction unmatched. The full variable domain, in which reference TRBV5-1 and TRBJ2-1 provide the parts outside the CDR3, is KAGVTQTPRYLIKTRGQQVTLSCSPISGHRSVSWYQQTPGQGLQFLFEYFSETQRNKGNFPGRFSGRQFSNSRSEMNVSTLELGDSALYLCASSFLAGSLGEQFFGPGTRLTVL.

The chain links TRBV7-7 to TRBJ2-6; tentatively, D is TRBD2 (6 bases). Trimming removed 5 bases from V and 1 base from J, with 15 bases in between. This CDR3 region has 17 residues. From germline, CDR1 is SSHAT and CDR2 FNYEAQ (reference sequence). The CDR3 here is CASSPGGLGSGANVLTF. CDR3 DNA sequence: TGTGCCAGCAGCCCCGGAGGGTTGGGGTCTGGGGCCAACGTCCTGACTTTC.

The chain's CDR3 is CASSEALGENTEAFF. For the CDR3, the DNA is TGTGCCAGCAGTGAAGCGCTTGGGGAGAACACTGAAGCTTTCTTT. This chain uses TRBV6-1 with TRBJ1-1, with D unclear. This CDR3 is 15 amino acids long. Germline V CDR1 and CDR2: MNHNS, SASEGT. The V gene lost 0 bases and the J gene lost 1 base, with 9 bases spanning the gap.

This chain joins TRBV7-9 and TRBJ2-7; D might be TRBD1 or TRBD2, each matching 5 bases. The V gene lost 3 bases and the J gene lost 2 bases, with 11 bases spanning the gap. In germline, CDR1 is SEHNR, CDR2 FQNEAQ (reference sequence). The CDR3 has 14 residues. The CDR3 is CASSFWGTAYEQYF. In nucleotides, the CDR3 is TGTGCCAGCAGCTTTTGGGGGACGGCCTACGAGCAGTACTTC.

The rearrangement uses TRBV4-2 and TRBJ2-1; 13 nucleotides match TRBD2. J lost 7 bases, V lost 4 bases, and 4 bases had no gene match. Germline CDR1 LGHNA, CDR2 YNFKEQ. This CDR3 has 15 amino acids. The CDR3 region has the DNA TGTGCCAGCAGCCTGGGACTAGCGGGAAGTAATGAGCAGTTCTTC. This encodes CASSLGLAGSNEQFF.

V gene TRBV7-2 combines with J gene TRBJ1-5; no definite D call. Deletions cut 1 base from V and 7 bases from J, with 11 bases between. This CDR3 has 14 residues. Germline V gene lookup returns CDR1 SGHTA and CDR2 FQGNSA. The CDR3 is CASSLDRDRQPQHF. For the CDR3, the DNA is TGTGCCAGCAGCTTAGATCGTGATCGACAGCCCCAGCATTTT.

This rearrangement joins TRBV2 to TRBJ2-7; TRBD2 aligns across 9 bases. The CDR3 runs 15 residues. The V and J ends lost 8 bases and 5 bases, in that order; junction bases with no gene match: 13. CDR1 is SNHLY and CDR2 is FYNNEI in the germline V gene. CDR3 region: CASSQEAAGGNEQYF. Written as DNA, the CDR3 is TGTGCCAGCTCCCAAGAGGCAGCGGGAGGAAACGAGCAGTACTTC.

Remarks on this clone: Within the sample, other DNA sequences also encode this same CDR3. V usage is TRBV14 and J usage is TRBJ1-2; D is possibly TRBD1 (5 bases). With 2 bases removed from V and 7 bases from J, the gap between germline ends came to 11 bases. Germline V gives CDR1 SGHDN, CDR2 FVKESK. The CDR3 sequence is 13 residues long. CDR3 residues: CASSQQGSGGYTF. The CDR3 DNA sequence: TGTGCCAGCAGCCAACAGGGATCCGGTGGCTACACCTTC.

This rearrangement joins TRBV5-1 to TRBJ2-7; D call uncertain. The ends were cut back, 1 base at V and 0 bases at J, with 8 bases in the middle. The CDR3 is 14 amino acids. Looked up from germline, CDR1 is SGHRS and CDR2 is YFSETQ. This chain's CDR3 is CASSLNPSSYEQYF. Written as DNA, the CDR3 is TGCGCCAGCAGCTTGAATCCCTCCTCCTACGAGCAGTACTTC. Full variable domain (remainder filled in from reference TRBV5-1 and TRBJ2-7): KAGVTQTPRYLIKTRGQQVTLSCSPISGHRSVSWYQQTPGQGLQFLFEYFSETQRNKGNFPGRFSGRQFSNSRSEMNVSTLELGDSALYLCASSLNPSSYEQYFGPGTRLTVT.

V is TRBV9 and J is TRBJ1-1, with 11 bases fitting TRBD1. Germline V CDR1 and CDR2: SGDLS, YYNGEE. J lost 8 bases, V lost 3 bases, and 3 bases had no gene match. The CDR3 runs to 13 residues. In nucleotides, the CDR3 is TGTGCCAGCAGCGAGAGGACAGGGGGCGAAGCTTTCTTT. Translated: CASSERTGGEAFF.

The J gene is TRBJ2-3, the V gene TRBV6-6; D uncertain. The CDR3 sequence is 11 residues long. Germline V gene lookup returns CDR1 MNHNY and CDR2 SVGAGI (reference sequence). Trimming removed 4 bases at V and 4 bases at J, with 3 bases between. The CDR3 loop is CASSFSDTQYF. CDR3 DNA sequence: TGTGCCAGCAGTTTTTCAGATACGCAGTATTTT.

The chain employs TRBV28 and TRBJ2-7; TRBD1 might be the D (6 bases). Germline lookup yields CDR1 MDHEN and CDR2 SYDVKM. The CDR3 sequence is 14 residues long. V was pared by 5 bases and J by 2 bases, with 13 bases between. CDR3 nucleotides: TGTGCCAGCAGTGTACAGGGATTCACCTACGAGCAGTACTTC. Its protein is CASSVQGFTYEQYF.

This chain links TRBV19 with TRBJ1-3; 8 bases match TRBD1. J was trimmed by 1 base and V by 3 bases; bases with no gene match: 8. The germline CDR1 and CDR2 sequences are LNHDA and SQIVND (reference sequence). This CDR3 has 17 amino acids. In DNA, the CDR3 is TGTGCCAGTAGTATCCACGGACAGGGTAATTCTGGAAACACCATATATTTT. It codes for CASSIHGQGNSGNTIYF.

V and J are TRBV18 and TRBJ2-5; a possible D gene is TRBD2 (6 bases). The CDR3 spans 14 residues. CDR1 and CDR2 from the germline V gene are KGHSH and LQKENI. The V gene lost 2 bases and the J gene lost 4 bases, with 11 bases spanning the gap. The CDR3 nucleotides read TGTGCCAGCTCACCAGCGGGACCCCCAGAGACCCAGTACTTC. Protein sequence: CASSPAGPPETQYF.

In its sample, this clone was seen once. The rearrangement links TRBV7-2 to TRBJ1-4; maybe TRBD1 (6 bases). Trimming took off 5 bases at V and 8 bases at J, with 18 bases between the two ends. The CDR3 is made up of 15 amino acids. Germline V gene lookup returns CDR1 SGHTA and CDR2 FQGNSA. As DNA, the CDR3 is TGTGCCAGCAGCCCAACGAGGGGGGGCTACGAAAAACTGTTTTTT. Protein product: CASSPTRGGYEKLFF.

On this clone itself: The identical CDR3 is also encoded by other nucleotide sequences in the sample. CDR3 DNA sequence: TGTGCCAGCAGGGGACAGGGGTCGTACGAGCAGTACTTC. Amino acids: CASRGQGSYEQYF. This chain connects TRBV2 to TRBJ2-7, with TRBD1 identical over 10 bases. Losses at the gene ends were 6 bases for V and 4 bases for J; bases not matched to a gene: 3. The CDR3 is made up of 13 amino acids. Germline V gene data show CDR1 as SNHLY and CDR2 as FYNNEI.

This clone was seen just once. V and J are TRBV18 and TRBJ1-2, with D maybe TRBD1 (5 bases). CDR1 and CDR2 (germline): KGHSH, LQKENI. The length of the CDR3 is 15 residues. Trimming pared 2 bases from V and 6 bases from J, leaving 16 bases between. CDR3 nucleotide sequence: TGTGCCAGCTCACCAATTGGCTCCTGGGGGGATGGCTACACCTTC. Translating gives CASSPIGSWGDGYTF.

This clone was seen a single time. The chain couples TRBV10-3 to TRBJ2-1; 7 positions agree with TRBD2. V gave up 10 bases and J gave up 8 bases; unmatched junction bases: 11. From germline, CDR1 is ENHRY and CDR2 SYGVKD. The CDR3 extends over 13 amino acids. The CDR3: CATRGREKDEQFF. Here the CDR3 DNA reads TGTGCCACCAGAGGGCGGGAGAAGGATGAGCAGTTCTTC.